Following are 27 T cell receptor beta chains from one sample sequenced in a study of shared clonotypes between healthy human individuals. Profiled with immunoSEQ multiplex PCR; TCRdb holds only in-frame clones, not every one. Of over 150,000 clones in the sample, 60% to 75% are singletons; the top ten hold 10%. Material for sequencing was memory CD4+ T cells sorted from blood. Subset here: CD45RA-negative fraction. The receptor set was obtained from a man aged 30-40 years in good health.

As for this clone: The junction does not match germline at one end; this may be a read error. The chain employs TRBV5-3 and TRBJ2-1; TRBD2 aligns across 12 bases. TRBV5-3 carries the ORF label, with uncertain function. The CDR3 has 15 residues. The CDR3 region is CASSSLAGGNNEQFF. CDR3 nucleotides: TGTGCCAGCAGCTCCCTAGCGGGAGGGAACAATGAGCAGTTCTTC.

This sequence joins TRBV7-8 and TRBJ2-3; D is ambiguous. V was trimmed by 5 bases and J by 2 bases, leaving 23 bases between them. The CDR3 sequence is 18 residues long. From germline, CDR1 is SGHVS and CDR2 FQNEAQ. DNA for the CDR3: TGTGCCAGCAGCCTCCTCGGCTGGAGCCAAGGGAACACAGATACGCAGTATTTT. This translates into CASSLLGWSQGNTDTQYF.

There are a few counts of this clone. The rearrangement uses TRBV29-1 and TRBJ2-7; D ambiguous. This CDR3 has 11 amino acids. Germline CDR1 reads SQVTM; CDR2 reads ANQGSEA. Trimming took off 6 bases at V and 3 bases at J, with 9 bases between the two ends. This chain's CDR3 is CSVHDFYEQYF. CDR3 coding DNA: TGCAGCGTCCATGACTTCTACGAGCAGTACTTC.

This clone turned up a few times. The chain links TRBV7-8 to TRBJ2-3; a possible D gene is TRBD1 (6 bases). Germline V lookup: CDR1 SGHVS, CDR2 FQNEAQ. The V end lost 5 bases, the J end lost 6 bases, and 18 bases lay between the germline ends. The CDR3 loop spans 15 amino acids. CDR3 amino acids: CASSRLTGLSDTQYF. The CDR3 DNA follows: TGTGCCAGCAGCCGACTGACAGGATTGTCGGATACGCAGTATTTT.

About this clone: At one boundary the junction diverges from the germline segment, which might be a read error. The chain links TRBV15 to TRBJ1-5, with TRBD1 matching 9 bases. The CDR3 length is 15 residues. CDR1 is LNHNV, CDR2 YYDKDF, per germline (reference sequence). The CDR3 DNA reads TGTGTCACCAGCAGAAACCGGGACAGGGATCAGCCCCAGCATTTT. Amino acid sequence: CVTSRNRDRDQPQHF.

The V and J genes are TRBV7-8 and TRBJ2-7, with D possibly called TRBD1 or TRBD2 (5 bases each). The CDR3 length is 15 residues. V was clipped by 2 bases and J by 0 bases, with 11 bases between them. The germline gives CDR1 SGHVS, CDR2 FQNEAQ. CDR3 sequence (DNA): TGTGCCAGCAGCTTATTACGTGGGACCTCCTACGAGCAGTACTTC. Residues: CASSLLRGTSYEQYF.

This clone has just a few counts. The chain has TRBV5-1 and TRBJ2-7; TRBD1 is a possible D gene (5 bases). Trimming shortened V by 0 bases and J by 1 base, and 5 bases separated the two germline ends. Per the germline V gene, CDR1 is SGHRS and CDR2 is YFSETQ. The CDR3 has 13 amino acids. The CDR3 spells CASSLEGSYEQYF. The CDR3 DNA is TGCGCCAGCAGCTTGGAGGGGTCCTACGAGCAGTACTTC.

This chain links TRBV19 with TRBJ2-2; D gene unclear. Germline lookup yields CDR1 LNHDA and CDR2 SQIVND (reference sequence). CDR3 size: 14 residues. V gave up 2 bases and J gave up 7 bases, with 11 bases separating them. DNA of the CDR3: TGTGCCAGTAGTATACATGCTAGTAGCGGGGAGCTGTTTTTT. This encodes CASSIHASSGELFF.

V usage is TRBV5-1 and J usage is TRBJ1-2; no clear D gene. CDR1 SGHRS and CDR2 YFSETQ come from the germline V gene. This CDR3 is built from 13 residues. Trimming took 4 bases from V and 6 from J, leaving 13 bases between them. The DNA of the CDR3 is TGCGCCAGCAGCGGAACAGTTATAGATGGCTACACCTTC. Encoded protein: CASSGTVIDGYTF.

The chain combines TRBV7-2 with TRBJ1-2; possible D gene TRBD1, 5 bases. Trimming removed 5 bases at V and 0 bases at J, with 16 bases between. Germline lookup yields CDR1 SGHTA and CDR2 FQGNSA. There are 16 residues in the CDR3. CDR3 in DNA: TGTGCCAGCAGCCGCGGTCGTGGGGGAACTAACTATGGCTACACCTTC. It encodes CASSRGRGGTNYGYTF.

The chain recombines TRBV9 with TRBJ2-7, with a tentative D call TRBD2 (6 bases). Trimming took 4 bases from V and 5 from J, leaving 13 bases between them. Germline-derived CDR1 and CDR2 are SGDLS and YYNGEE. The CDR3 length is 13 residues. The CDR3 DNA reads TGTGCCAGCAGCCCCACGGGAGTCAACGAGCAGTACTTC. Translation gives CASSPTGVNEQYF. The variable domain in full, with the rest retrieved from reference TRBV9 and TRBJ2-7, is DSGVTQTPKHLITATGQRVTLRCSPRSGDLSVYWYQQSLDQGLQFLIQYYNGEERAKGNILERFSAQQFPDLHSELNLSSLELGDSALYFCASSPTGVNEQYFGPGTRLTVT.

V gene TRBV25-1 combines with J gene TRBJ2-1; no firm D call. V lost 0 bases, J lost 7 bases, and 7 bases lay in between. This CDR3 has 13 amino acids. Looked up from germline, CDR1 is MGHDK and CDR2 is SYGVNS. The CDR3 loop reads CASSEYKGNEQFF. The CDR3 nucleotides are TGTGCCAGCAGTGAATATAAGGGTAATGAGCAGTTCTTC. Full variable domain (missing parts from reference TRBV25-1 and TRBJ2-1): EADIYQTPRYLVIGTGKKITLECSQTMGHDKMYWYQQDPGMELHLIHYSYGVNSTEKGDLSSESTVSRIRTEHFPLTLESARPSHTSQYLCASSEYKGNEQFFGPGTRLTVL.

This clone has at least ten counts. This chain uses TRBV5-1 with TRBJ2-3; 8 positions match TRBD2. Germline V gene sequence: CDR1 SGHRS, CDR2 YFSETQ. The CDR3 extends over 15 amino acids. With V trimmed by 7 bases and J by 6 bases, 13 bases remained unmatched. The CDR3 is CASFLSREGLDTQYF. The CDR3 coding sequence is TGCGCCAGCTTCTTGAGCCGGGAGGGCCTCGATACGCAGTATTTT. Complete variable domain (other parts from reference TRBV5-1 and TRBJ2-3): KAGVTQTPRYLIKTRGQQVTLSCSPISGHRSVSWYQQTPGQGLQFLFEYFSETQRNKGNFPGRFSGRQFSNSRSEMNVSTLELGDSALYLCASFLSREGLDTQYFGPGTRLTVL.

On this clone itself: Compared with germline, one end of the junction differs, possibly owing to a read error. Other nucleotide sequences in the sample specify the same CDR3. The gene calls are TRBV4-3 and TRBJ2-4; D call uncertain. The CDR3 spans 14 residues. From germline, CDR1 is LGHNA and CDR2 YSLEER. CDR3 amino acids: CASSQELAQNIQYF. DNA for the CDR3: TGCGCCAGCAGCCAAGAATTAGCCCAAAACATTCAGTACTTC.

The chain is built from TRBV28 and TRBJ1-2; 9 bases map to TRBD1. CDR3 size: 13 residues. V shed 7 bases and J 3 bases; nucleotides not matched to a gene: 3. Germline CDR1 is MDHEN and CDR2 is SYDVKM. Here the CDR3 DNA reads TGTGCCAGCATGGGGGACAGGGACTATGGCTACACCTTC. It encodes CASMGDRDYGYTF.

This chain connects TRBV11-2 to TRBJ2-7; D gene uncertain. Germline-derived CDR1 and CDR2 are SGHAT and FQNNGV. Trimming removed 8 bases at V and 5 bases at J, with 13 bases between. The CDR3 runs to 12 residues. The CDR3 sequence: CASGRAVDEQYF. In DNA, the CDR3 is TGTGCCAGCGGAAGGGCGGTAGACGAGCAGTACTTC.

The rearrangement links TRBV7-2 to TRBJ2-3; D perhaps matches TRBD2 (5 bases). The CDR3 runs 15 residues. V lost 1 base, J lost 6 bases, and 14 bases lay in between. The germline CDR1 and CDR2 sequences are SGHTA and FQGNSA. The CDR3 protein is CASSLGLHPGDTQYF. In DNA, the CDR3 is TGTGCCAGCAGCTTAGGTCTTCACCCGGGGGATACGCAGTATTTT.

The rearrangement uses TRBV5-1 and TRBJ2-2, with no clear D. Germline lookup yields CDR1 SGHRS and CDR2 YFSETQ. The V gene lost 0 bases and the J gene lost 5 bases, with 8 bases spanning the gap. This CDR3 is built from 14 residues. As DNA, the CDR3 is TGCGCCAGCAGCTTGGAAGGCAGGACCGGGGAGCTGTTTTTT. Residues: CASSLEGRTGELFF.

This clone was seen a few times. The chain links TRBV25-1 to TRBJ2-1; D may match TRBD1 or TRBD2 (5 bases each). V dropped 1 base and J dropped 0 bases, with 10 bases sitting between them. The CDR3 sequence is 16 residues long. Germline V gene sequence: CDR1 MGHDK, CDR2 SYGVNS. The CDR3 nucleotides read TGTGCCAGCAGTGAATCGGGACCCCGCTCCTACAATGAGCAGTTCTTC. As protein: CASSESGPRSYNEQFF.

This clone turned up a few times. The CDR3 here is CASGMMPGANVLTF. CDR3 sequence (DNA): TGTGCCAGCGGCATGATGCCTGGGGCCAACGTCCTGACTTTC. V is TRBV27 and J is TRBJ2-6; D ambiguous. Per the germline V gene, CDR1 is MNHEY and CDR2 is SMNVEV (reference sequence). The CDR3 extends over 14 amino acids. V lost 8 bases, J lost 2 bases, and 10 bases lay in between.

The CDR3 here is CASSPSDRENTGELFF. The CDR3, as DNA: TGTGCCAGCAGCCCGTCGGACAGGGAGAACACCGGGGAGCTGTTTTTT. The V call is TRBV5-6, the J call TRBJ2-2; 8 bases fit TRBD1. Trimming removed 4 bases from V and 1 base from J; junction bases left unmatched: 6. Per the germline V gene, CDR1 is SGHDT and CDR2 is YYEEEE. The CDR3 runs 16 residues.

The chain carries TRBV5-6 and TRBJ2-3; the D gene is possibly TRBD1 (5 bases). Looked up from germline, CDR1 is SGHDT and CDR2 is YYEEEE. CDR3 size: 14 residues. The V end was cut by 4 bases, the J end by 2 bases, with 11 bases between. This chain's CDR3 is CASSHTTDTDTQYF. The CDR3 DNA sequence: TGTGCCAGCAGCCATACGACAGACACAGATACGCAGTATTTT. The variable domain in full, completed from reference TRBV5-6 and TRBJ2-3, reads DAGVTQSPTHLIKTRGQQVTLRCSPKSGHDTVSWYQQALGQGPQFIFQYYEEEERQRGNFPDRFSGHQFPNYSSELNVNALLLGDSALYLCASSHTTDTDTQYFGPGTRLTVL.

The V call is TRBV28, the J call TRBJ1-2; TRBD1 might be the D (6 bases). Trimming stripped 6 bases from V and 7 bases from J, with 24 bases between. CDR1 and CDR2 from the germline V gene are MDHEN and SYDVKM. There are 16 residues in the CDR3. The CDR3 region is CASSRRLRGYLGGYTF. CDR3 nucleotide sequence: TGTGCCAGCAGCCGACGCCTAAGGGGGTACCTCGGTGGCTACACCTTC.

The table lists this clone with a count of one. CDR3 sequence reads: CASSQDLLAPLNEQFF. The CDR3 coding sequence is TGTGCCAGCAGCCAAGATCTCCTGGCACCCCTCAATGAGCAGTTCTTC. The chain combines TRBV5-5 with TRBJ2-1; D is uncertain. The V gene lost 4 bases and the J gene lost 6 bases, with 20 bases spanning the gap. The CDR3 has 16 amino acids. CDR1 SGHKS and CDR2 YYEKEE come from the germline V gene (reference sequence).

The genes are TRBV11-2 and TRBJ2-7; D uncertain. This CDR3 is 12 amino acids long. Germline V CDR1 and CDR2: SGHAT, FQNNGV. V lost 10 bases to trimming and J lost 3 bases, with 13 bases between them. In nucleotides, the CDR3 is TGTGCCACCCTAGGAGCTGGCTACGAGCAGTACTTC. This sequence encodes CATLGAGYEQYF.

This clone was detected a few times. The genes are TRBV6-1 and TRBJ1-4; the D is unclear. Germline loops: CDR1 MNHNS, CDR2 SASEGT. The length of the CDR3 is 13 residues. V gave up 3 bases and J gave up 8 bases, with 10 bases separating them. The chain's CDR3 is CASSEKGPEKLFF. Here the CDR3 DNA reads TGTGCCAGCAGTGAGAAAGGGCCGGAAAAACTGTTTTTT.

This sequence joins TRBV7-8 and TRBJ2-2; TRBD2 matches 14 bases. Trimming at V came to 5 bases and at J to 6 bases, leaving 2 bases not matched to a gene. The germline V gene encodes CDR1 SGHVS and CDR2 FQNEAQ. The CDR3 totals 15 residues. The CDR3 coding sequence is TGTGCCAGCAGCAGACTAGCGGGAGGGCCCGGGGAGCTGTTTTTT. Protein: CASSRLAGGPGELFF.